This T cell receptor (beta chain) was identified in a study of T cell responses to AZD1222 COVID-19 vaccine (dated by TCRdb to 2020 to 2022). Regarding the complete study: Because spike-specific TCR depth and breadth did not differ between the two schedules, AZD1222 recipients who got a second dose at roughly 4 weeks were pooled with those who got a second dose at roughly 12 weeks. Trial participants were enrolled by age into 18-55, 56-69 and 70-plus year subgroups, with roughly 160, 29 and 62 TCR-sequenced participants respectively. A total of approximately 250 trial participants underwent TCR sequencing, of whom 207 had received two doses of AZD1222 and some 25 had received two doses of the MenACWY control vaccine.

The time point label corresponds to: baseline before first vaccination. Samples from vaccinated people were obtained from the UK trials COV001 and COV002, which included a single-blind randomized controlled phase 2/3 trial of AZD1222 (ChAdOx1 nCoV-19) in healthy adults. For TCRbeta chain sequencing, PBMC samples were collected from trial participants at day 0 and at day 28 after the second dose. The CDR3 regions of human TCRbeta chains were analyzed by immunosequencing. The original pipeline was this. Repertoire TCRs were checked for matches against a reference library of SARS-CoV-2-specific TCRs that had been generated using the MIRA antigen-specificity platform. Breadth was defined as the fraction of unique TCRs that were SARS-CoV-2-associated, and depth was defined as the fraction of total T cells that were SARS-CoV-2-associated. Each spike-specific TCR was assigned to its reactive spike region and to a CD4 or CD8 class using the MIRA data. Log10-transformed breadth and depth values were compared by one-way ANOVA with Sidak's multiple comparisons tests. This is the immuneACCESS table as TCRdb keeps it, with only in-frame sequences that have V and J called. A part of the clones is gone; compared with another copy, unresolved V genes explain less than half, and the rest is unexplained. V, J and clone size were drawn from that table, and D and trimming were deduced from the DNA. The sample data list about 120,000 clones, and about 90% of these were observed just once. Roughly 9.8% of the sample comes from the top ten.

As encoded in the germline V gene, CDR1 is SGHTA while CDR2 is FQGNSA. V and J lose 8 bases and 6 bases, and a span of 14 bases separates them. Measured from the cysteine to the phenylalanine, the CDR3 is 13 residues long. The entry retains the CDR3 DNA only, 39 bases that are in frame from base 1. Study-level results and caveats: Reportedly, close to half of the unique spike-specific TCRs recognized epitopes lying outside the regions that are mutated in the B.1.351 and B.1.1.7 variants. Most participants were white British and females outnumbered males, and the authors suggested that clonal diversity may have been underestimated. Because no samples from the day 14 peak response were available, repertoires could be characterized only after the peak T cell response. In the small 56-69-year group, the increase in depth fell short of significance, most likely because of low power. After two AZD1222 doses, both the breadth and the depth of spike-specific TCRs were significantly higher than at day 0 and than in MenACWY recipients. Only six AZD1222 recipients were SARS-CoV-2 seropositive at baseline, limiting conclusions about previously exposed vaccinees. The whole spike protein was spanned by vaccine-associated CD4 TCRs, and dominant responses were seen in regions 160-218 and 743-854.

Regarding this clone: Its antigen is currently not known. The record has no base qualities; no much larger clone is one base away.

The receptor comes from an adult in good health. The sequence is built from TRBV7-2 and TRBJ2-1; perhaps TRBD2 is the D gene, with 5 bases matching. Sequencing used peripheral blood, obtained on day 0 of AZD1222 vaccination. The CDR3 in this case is CASERGGRNEQFF. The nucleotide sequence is TGTGCCAGCGAACGCGGAGGCCGCAATGAGCAGTTCTTC.